These 15 T cell receptor beta chains originate from one sample sequenced in a study of control samples from healthy donors and cancer patients. TCRdb's copy holds only in-frame clones and misses some; the assay was immunoSEQ multiplex PCR. The sample yields about 150,000 clones, over 85% seen once. The sample comprised blood. The receptors shown here come from a man over 45 in good health.

The chain uses TRBV5-4 and TRBJ2-7, with 11 bases identical to TRBD2. V was pared by 4 bases and J by 3 bases, with 3 bases of the junction left unmatched. This CDR3 spans 14 amino acids. Germline values: CDR1 SGHNT, CDR2 YYREEE (reference sequence). The CDR3: CASSGGTSGYEQYF. In DNA form, the CDR3 reads TGTGCCAGCAGCGGCGGGACTAGCGGCTACGAGCAGTACTTC.

The CDR3 nucleotides are TGTGCCAGCAGAACTAGCGGAGCCTACGAGCAGTACTTC. This codes for CASRTSGAYEQYF. This rearrangement joins TRBV6-5 to TRBJ2-7; 8 bases are shared with TRBD2. The ends lost 6 bases at V and 2 bases at J; junction bases unmatched: 3. CDR1 MNHEY and CDR2 SVGAGI come from the germline V gene. The CDR3 sequence is 13 residues long.

The chain couples TRBV28 to TRBJ1-4; a weak D match, TRBD1 (6 bases). The CDR3 is 15 amino acids. CDR1 MDHEN and CDR2 SYDVKM come from the germline V gene. The V end was cut by 6 bases, the J end by 4 bases, with 15 bases between. The CDR3 region has the DNA TGTGCCAGCAGAGAATTAGGACAGCTTAATGAAAAACTGTTTTTT. This gives the protein CASRELGQLNEKLFF. The variable domain in full, with the rest retrieved from reference TRBV28 and TRBJ1-4, is DVKVTQSSRYLVKRTGEKVFLECVQDMDHENMFWYRQDPGLGLRLIYFSYDVKMKEKGDIPEGYSVSREKKERFSLILESASTNQTSMYLCASRELGQLNEKLFFGSGTQLSVL.

The V gene is TRBV10-2, the J gene TRBJ2-7; 12 positions agree with TRBD1. Germline V gene lookup returns CDR1 WSHSY and CDR2 SAAADI. The V and J ends lost 6 bases and 5 bases, in that order; junction bases with no gene match: 8. This CDR3 has 15 amino acids. Written as DNA, the CDR3 is TGCGCCAGCAGGAAGACCGGGACAGGGGGCGACGAGCAGTACTTC. Protein sequence: CASRKTGTGGDEQYF.

The V gene is TRBV28, the J gene TRBJ1-5; D is possibly TRBD1 (6 bases). The V end lost 8 bases, the J end lost 2 bases, and 10 bases lay between the germline ends. The CDR3 covers 13 residues. CDR1 is MDHEN and CDR2 is SYDVKM in the germline V gene. CDR3 DNA: TGTGCCAGCGACAGGAGACGCAATCAGCCCCAGCATTTT. Translating it yields CASDRRRNQPQHF.

The CDR3 DNA follows: TGCAGCATTTTAATTACAGCCGAAGCTTTCTTT. It translates to CSILITAEAFF. The chain links TRBV29-1 to TRBJ1-1; no clear D. The CDR3 contains 11 residues. Germline loops: CDR1 SQVTM, CDR2 ANQGSEA. V dropped 8 bases and J dropped 8 bases, with 15 bases sitting between them.

The chain couples TRBV6-5 to TRBJ2-1; 13 bases are a match to TRBD2. Germline V gene lookup returns CDR1 MNHEY and CDR2 SVGAGI. Trimming removed 4 bases from V and 7 bases from J; junction bases left unmatched: 4. The CDR3 is made up of 15 amino acids. CDR3 loop: CASSLTSGRFNEQFF. CDR3 DNA: TGTGCCAGCAGTTTGACTAGCGGGAGGTTTAATGAGCAGTTCTTC.

CDR3 nucleotide sequence: TGTGCCAGCAGTACTTCCCGAGGGGAGGGAGTGTATGGCTACACCTTC. This gives the protein CASSTSRGEGVYGYTF. The J gene is TRBJ1-2, the V gene TRBV6-2 or TRBV6-3, with a tentative D call TRBD1 (5 bases). The ends were cut back, 5 bases at V and 5 bases at J, with 21 bases in the middle. Germline assignment: CDR1 MNHEY and CDR2 SVGEGT. This CDR3 is 16 amino acids long.

The gene calls are TRBV7-6 and TRBJ2-1, with 8 bases aligning to TRBD2. Germline CDR1 is SGHVS and CDR2 is FNYEAQ. The CDR3 extends over 15 amino acids. V gave up 4 bases and J gave up 6 bases; unmatched junction bases: 8. CDR3 region: CASSSLTSGINEQFF. As DNA, the CDR3 is TGTGCCAGCAGCTCCCTTACTAGCGGAATCAATGAGCAGTTCTTC. The whole variable domain, remainder taken from reference TRBV7-6 and TRBJ2-1, is GAGVSQSPRYKVTKRGQDVALRCDPISGHVSLYWYRQALGQGPEFLTYFNYEAQQDKSGLPNDRFSAERPEGSISTLTIQRTEQRDSAMYRCASSSLTSGINEQFFGPGTRLTVL.

The chain's CDR3 is CASSSGGSYNEQFF. As DNA, the CDR3 is TGCGCCAGCAGCTCAGGGGGCTCCTACAATGAGCAGTTCTTC. The rearrangement joins TRBV5-1 to TRBJ2-1; TRBD1 aligns across 7 bases. V trimming: 3 bases; J trimming: 0 bases; junction bases outside the gene matches: 0. This CDR3 has 14 residues. Germline V lookup: CDR1 SGHRS, CDR2 YFSETQ.

This chain connects TRBV3-1 (or the pseudogene TRBV3-2) to TRBJ2-7, with TRBD2 matching over 7 bases. The CDR3 spans 12 residues. Germline CDR1 reads LGHDT; CDR2 reads YNNKEL (reference sequence). Trimming took 6 bases from V and 12 from J; bases not matched to a gene: 11. CDR3 coding DNA: TGTGCCAGCAGTCGTACGGGAGGCAACCCGTACTTC. It codes for CASSRTGGNPYF.

The V gene is TRBV28, the J gene TRBJ2-3; D remains ambiguous. V was trimmed by 3 bases and J by 7 bases, leaving 5 bases between them. This CDR3 is 11 amino acids long. Germline V lookup: CDR1 MDHEN, CDR2 SYDVKM. CDR3 bases: TGTGCCAGCAGTTTCCGGTATACGCAGTATTTT. It specifies CASSFRYTQYF.

This chain uses TRBV28 with TRBJ2-3; D remains unclear. The CDR3 runs 12 residues. V was clipped by 6 bases and J by 3 bases, with 7 bases between them. Germline CDR1 is MDHEN and CDR2 is SYDVKM. Here the CDR3 reads CASSRGTDTQYF. CDR3 bases: TGTGCCAGCAGCCGTGGGACAGATACGCAGTATTTT.

This sequence joins TRBV11-3 and TRBJ2-1; TRBD2 aligns across 8 bases. Germline CDR1 SGHNT, CDR2 YENEEA. This CDR3 is 13 amino acids long. V lost 3 bases, J lost 8 bases, and 3 bases stayed unmatched. The CDR3 here is CASSLPGLDEQFF. The CDR3 nucleotides read TGTGCCAGCAGCTTGCCGGGACTAGATGAGCAGTTCTTC.

This sequence joins TRBV4-2 and TRBJ2-1; D is uncertain. Germline lookup yields CDR1 LGHNA and CDR2 YNFKEQ. Trimming left V 0 bases short and J 4 bases short, with 1 base between. The CDR3 runs to 12 residues. The CDR3 coding sequence is TGTGCCAGCAGCCAAGAATACAATGAGCAGTTCTTC. Protein product: CASSQEYNEQFF.